The clone carrying this TCR beta chain was recorded only once. What it recognizes is unknown. The data originate from a study of CD8 T cells in Susac syndrome. V was cut by 3 bases and J by 5 bases, with 11 bases left in between. CDR1 SGDLS and CDR2 YYNGEE come from the germline V gene. The CDR3 spans 13 residues. In blood CD8+ and CD4+ T cells, TCR beta underwent sequencing. The study used treatment-naive patients who had stable or active relapsing-remitting disease as multiple sclerosis controls. Notes on the study in general: The study's TCR sequencing and HLA analysis covered a relatively small number of individuals, and the study acknowledged this.

Random hexamers served to reverse transcribe roughly 0.45 to 1 ug RNA. The authors amplified TCR beta CDR3 across 54 Vbeta and 13 Jbeta using immunoSEQ multiplex PCR. TCRdb itself ran the immunoSEQ multiplex PCR reads through MiXCR, one entry per CDR3 protein. This repertoire shows some 300,000 distinct CDR3 sequences, 85% found once; its top ten account for 0.21%. The sequenced sample consisted of CD8+ T cells from PBMCs. The sequence came from a human donor with multiple sclerosis. This chain connects TRBV9 to TRBJ1-2, with TRBD1 as a possible D gene (6 bases). The CDR3: CASSGQGLYGYTF. CDR3 bases: TGTGCCAGCAGCGGGCAGGGGCTTTATGGCTACACCTTC.